The 31 T cell receptor beta chains presented below share a single source sample, sequenced in a study of T cell responses to AZD1222 COVID-19 vaccine (dated by TCRdb to about 2021). The time point label, read with the paper, signifies: baseline before first vaccination. The receptor library was made with the immunoSEQ multiplex PCR assay. TCRdb took this table from immuneACCESS and kept in-frame rearrangements with V and J called. Such tables lack part of the clones; where checked against another copy, unresolved V genes explain under half of the gap, and the rest is unexplained. In this sample the table shows 120,000 to 150,000 clones, about 89% of which occur a single time. About 3% of the sample lies in the top ten. The sample consisted of peripheral blood, taken on day 0 of AZD1222 vaccination. These receptors originate from an adult in good health.

The CDR3 region has the DNA TGTGCCAGCAGCTTAGGAGGCAGCTACGTAAACAATGAGCAGTTCTTC. Amino acids: CASSLGGSYVNNEQFF. The V and J genes are TRBV11-3 and TRBJ2-1; D uncertain. Germline V lookup: CDR1 SGHNT, CDR2 YENEEA. The CDR3 is 16 residues long. V lost 1 base to trimming and J lost 5 bases, with 15 bases between them.

The V gene is TRBV6-5, the J gene TRBJ2-3; 8 bases fit TRBD2. Germline CDR1 MNHEY, CDR2 SVGAGI. The CDR3 has 14 amino acids. V dropped 2 bases and J dropped 5; count of bases not matched to a gene: 3. CDR3 loop: CASSYAGGQDTQYF. The CDR3 DNA sequence: TGTGCCAGCAGTTACGCGGGGGGCCAAGATACGCAGTATTTT.

The chain is built from TRBV4-3 and TRBJ2-7; 9 bases are a match to TRBD1. Trimming at V came to 1 base and at J to 5 bases, leaving 9 bases not matched to a gene. The CDR3 spans 16 residues. Germline V gene lookup returns CDR1 LGHNA and CDR2 YSLEER. Here the CDR3 DNA reads TGCGCCAGCAGCCAAGCCACGACAGGGGGTATGGACGAGCAGTACTTC. Its translation is CASSQATTGGMDEQYF.

V usage is TRBV13 and J usage is TRBJ2-7; no clear D. Germline-derived CDR1 and CDR2 are PRHDT and FYEKMQ (reference sequence). V gave up 4 bases and J gave up 0 bases, with 4 bases separating them. This CDR3 spans 12 amino acids. CDR3 loop: CASSSYSYEQYF. The CDR3, as DNA: TGTGCCAGCAGCTCCTACTCCTACGAGCAGTACTTC.

The rearrangement joins TRBV2 to TRBJ1-5; the match to TRBD1 covers 11 bases. The ends lost 6 bases at V and 6 bases at J; junction bases unmatched: 7. This CDR3 has 15 amino acids. Germline assignment: CDR1 SNHLY and CDR2 FYNNEI. The CDR3 loop reads CASRGQGGFRQPQHF. The CDR3 bases are TGTGCCAGCAGGGGACAGGGGGGATTCCGTCAGCCCCAGCATTTT.

The chain has TRBV9 and TRBJ1-3; D ambiguous. In germline, CDR1 is SGDLS, CDR2 YYNGEE. Trimming removed 0 bases from V and 3 bases from J, with 7 bases in between. The CDR3 contains 14 residues. The CDR3: CASSVAGSGNTIYF. In nucleotides, the CDR3 is TGTGCCAGCAGCGTAGCGGGGAGTGGAAACACCATATATTTT. The entire variable domain, with the rest obtained from reference TRBV9 and TRBJ1-3, is as follows: DSGVTQTPKHLITATGQRVTLRCSPRSGDLSVYWYQQSLDQGLQFLIQYYNGEERAKGNILERFSAQQFPDLHSELNLSSLELGDSALYFCASSVAGSGNTIYFGEGSWLTVV.

This clone was detected only once. This chain uses TRBV7-9 with TRBJ2-7; 8 bases agree with TRBD1. This CDR3 spans 15 amino acids. V trimming: 5 bases; J trimming: 4 bases; junction bases outside the gene matches: 10. Germline CDR1 is SEHNR and CDR2 is FQNEAQ (reference sequence). The CDR3 region is CASSAADRAVYEQYF. In DNA, the CDR3 is TGTGCCAGCAGCGCCGCGGACAGGGCAGTTTACGAGCAGTACTTC.

The chain has TRBV28 and TRBJ2-3; TRBD1 or TRBD2 may be the D gene (5 bases each). Germline V gene lookup returns CDR1 MDHEN and CDR2 SYDVKM. The V end lost 6 bases, the J end lost 2 bases, and 15 bases lay between the germline ends. CDR3 length: 15 amino acids. This CDR3 is CASSRPGTDTDTQYF. CDR3 DNA sequence: TGTGCCAGCAGCCGACCCGGGACGGACACAGATACGCAGTATTTT.

The J gene is TRBJ1-4, the V gene TRBV5-8; D is undetermined. The CDR3 has 13 amino acids. CDR1 SGHTS and CDR2 YDEGEE come from the germline V gene. V was trimmed by 0 bases and J by 6 bases, leaving 6 bases between them. For the CDR3, the DNA is TGTGCCAGCAGCTTGGTTGGAGATGAAAAACTGTTTTTT. Amino acid sequence: CASSLVGDEKLFF.

The V and J genes are TRBV4-1 and TRBJ1-2; weak D call: TRBD1 (5 bases). The CDR3 has 13 residues. The V end was cut by 0 bases, the J end by 13 bases, with 15 bases between. Germline V gives CDR1 MGHRA, CDR2 YSYEKL. In nucleotides, the CDR3 is TGCGCCAGCAGCCAAGATAAGGCTCAGGGTTTCACCTTC. This codes for CASSQDKAQGFTF.

V is TRBV7-8 and J is TRBJ2-3; possibly TRBD2 for D (5 bases). Trimming pared 4 bases from V and 6 bases from J, leaving 8 bases between. This CDR3 contains 12 residues. From germline, CDR1 is SGHVS and CDR2 FQNEAQ. The CDR3 region has the DNA TGTGCCAGCAGCTCGGGGAGCGATACGCAGTATTTT. Protein: CASSSGSDTQYF.

Ten or more counts support this clone. The gene calls are TRBV7-9 and TRBJ2-1, with 10 nucleotides matching TRBD2. The CDR3 is made up of 18 amino acids. V was clipped by 5 bases and J by 3 bases; unmatched bases: 13. Germline loops: CDR1 SEHNR, CDR2 FQNEAQ (reference sequence). The CDR3 nucleotides read TGTGCCAGCAGCCTCCCCGGGCCTAGCGGGGGTTTCTACAATGAGCAGTTCTTC. The encoded protein is CASSLPGPSGGFYNEQFF.

The chain recombines TRBV4-1 with TRBJ1-1; D uncertain. This CDR3 comprises 16 residues. Germline CDR1 and CDR2: MGHRA and YSYEKL. V lost 4 bases, J lost 0 bases, and 15 bases lay in between. CDR3 coding DNA: TGCGCCAGCAGCCTGGAACCCGGGCGACTGAACACTGAAGCTTTCTTT. Translation: CASSLEPGRLNTEAFF.

Details on this clone: A read error may produce the germline difference seen at one junction end. The J gene is TRBJ2-1, the V gene TRBV5-4, with D hard to call. Germline CDR1 reads SGHNT; CDR2 reads YYREEE (reference sequence). The CDR3 has 14 residues. This CDR3 is CASSLEIGVGEQFF. The CDR3 DNA is TGTGCCAGCAGTTTGGAGATTGGGGTGGGTGAGCAGTTCTTC.

The CDR3 loop is CASSLNLYEQYF. Here the CDR3 DNA reads TGTGCCAGCAGTTTAAACTTATACGAGCAGTACTTC. The chain employs TRBV12-3 or TRBV12-4 and TRBJ2-7; unclear D gene. Deletions cut 2 bases from V and 4 bases from J, with 6 bases between. This CDR3 has 12 residues.

This clone was picked up one time. This chain joins TRBV28 and TRBJ2-7, with 11 bases aligning to TRBD2. The junction had 5 bases not matched to a gene; V was cut back by 5 bases and J by 2 bases. Germline-derived CDR1 and CDR2 are MDHEN and SYDVKM. The length of the CDR3 is 15 residues. This CDR3 is CASSLTSGTTYEQYF. In nucleotides, the CDR3 is TGTGCCAGCAGTCTGACTAGCGGGACTACCTACGAGCAGTACTTC.

This clone was picked up a small number of times. V usage is TRBV11-2 and J usage is TRBJ1-1, with D possibly being TRBD1 (6 bases). This CDR3 is built from 16 residues. V lost 1 base, J lost 5 bases, and 17 bases lay in between. From germline, CDR1 is SGHAT and CDR2 FQNNGV. CDR3 DNA sequence: TGTGCCAGCAGCTTAGCGGTCGGGGGGCTGGGGACTGAAGCTTTCTTT. It yields the protein CASSLAVGGLGTEAFF.

The rearrangement joins TRBV5-1 to TRBJ2-2; perhaps TRBD2 as D (6 bases). The CDR3 consists of 17 residues. Deletions cut 4 bases from V and 4 bases from J, with 20 bases between. Germline loops: CDR1 SGHRS, CDR2 YFSETQ. The CDR3 loop is CASSRGFSGDFTGELFF. The CDR3 DNA is TGCGCCAGCAGCCGAGGATTTAGCGGCGACTTCACCGGGGAGCTGTTTTTT.

The chain recombines TRBV18 with TRBJ1-1, with D maybe TRBD1 (5 bases). V was pared by 0 bases and J by 4 bases, with 15 bases between. The CDR3 runs 16 residues. Germline V CDR1 and CDR2: KGHSH, LQKENI. The CDR3 nucleotides are TGTGCCAGCTCACCACCCGGGGCACAGCGAGGCACTGAAGCTTTCTTT. Protein: CASSPPGAQRGTEAFF.

The chain uses TRBV19 and TRBJ2-7; no firm D call. This CDR3 contains 13 residues. The germline V and J ends were trimmed by 9 bases and 3 bases, with 15 bases remaining between them. CDR1 is LNHDA, CDR2 SQIVND, per germline (reference sequence). CDR3: CASSKDGYYEQYF. The CDR3 nucleotides read TGTGCCAGCTCCAAGGACGGCTACTACGAGCAGTACTTC.

This sequence joins TRBV9 and TRBJ1-5; D is undetermined. Per germline, CDR1 SGDLS and CDR2 YYNGEE. V lost 2 bases, J lost 4 bases, and 10 bases lay in between. CDR3 length: 14 residues. CDR3 nucleotide sequence: TGTGCCAGCAGCGTCAGTCAGGCAAATCAGCCCCAGCATTTT. It specifies CASSVSQANQPQHF.

The rearrangement links TRBV18 to TRBJ2-1; D is undetermined. This CDR3 is built from 15 residues. Per germline, CDR1 KGHSH and CDR2 LQKENI. V dropped 4 bases and J dropped 2 bases, with 12 bases sitting between them. CDR3 bases: TGTGCCAGCTCACGGTCTACCGGGCCCTACAATGAGCAGTTCTTC. Protein sequence: CASSRSTGPYNEQFF. Looking up the rest from reference TRBV18 and TRBJ2-1 gives the full variable domain: NAGVMQNPRHLVRRRGQEARLRCSPMKGHSHVYWYRQLPEEGLKFMVYLQKENIIDESGMPKERFSAEFPKEGPSILRIQQVVRGDSAAYFCASSRSTGPYNEQFFGPGTRLTVL.

On this clone: Other DNA sequences from this sample encode an identical CDR3 as well. The chain uses TRBV5-1 and TRBJ1-1; D possibly corresponds to TRBD1 (5 bases). The CDR3 loop spans 13 amino acids. CDR1 and CDR2 from the germline V gene are SGHRS and YFSETQ. With 4 bases removed from V and 1 base from J, the gap between germline ends came to 8 bases. DNA of the CDR3: TGCGCCAGCAGCCGAGGACAGAACACTGAAGCTTTCTTT. This encodes CASSRGQNTEAFF.

V gene TRBV28 combines with J gene TRBJ1-1; maybe TRBD1 (5 bases). The V end was cut by 3 bases, the J end by 7 bases, with 9 bases between. CDR3 length equals 12 residues. Germline CDR1 is MDHEN and CDR2 is SYDVKM. The CDR3 DNA sequence: TGTGCCAGCAGTTTTGGGGGTCTTGAAGCTTTCTTT. It encodes CASSFGGLEAFF.

This chain connects TRBV9 to TRBJ2-3; weak D call: TRBD2 (5 bases). The V end lost 1 base, the J end lost 4 bases, and 10 bases lay between the germline ends. This CDR3 has 14 amino acids. CDR1 is SGDLS and CDR2 is YYNGEE in the germline V gene. The CDR3 sequence: CASSVLGGADTQYF. CDR3 coding DNA: TGTGCCAGCAGCGTATTAGGAGGCGCAGATACGCAGTATTTT.

This rearrangement joins TRBV9 to TRBJ2-5, with D tentatively TRBD2 (6 bases). Germline lookup yields CDR1 SGDLS and CDR2 YYNGEE. CDR3 length: 16 residues. V lost 2 bases, J lost 2 bases, and 16 bases lay in between. The CDR3 coding sequence is TGTGCCAGCAGCGTTGGCAGCGCGGGATTGCAAGAGACCCAGTACTTC. Its protein product is CASSVGSAGLQETQYF.

The chain uses TRBV28 and TRBJ2-5; TRBD2 agrees at 8 bases. Germline CDR1 MDHEN, CDR2 SYDVKM. J gave up 5 bases and V 7 bases, and 9 bases lay outside the gene matches. This CDR3 is built from 14 residues. Here the CDR3 DNA reads TGTGCCAGCACCGAACGACTAGCGAGGGAGACCCAGTACTTC. Translating gives CASTERLARETQYF.

V gene TRBV6-5 combines with J gene TRBJ2-7, with D possibly TRBD1 on 6 matching bases. This CDR3 is built from 12 residues. Germline V gene lookup returns CDR1 MNHEY and CDR2 SVGAGI. Between the trimmed V and J ends, which lost 8 bases and 5 bases, there was a span of 13 bases. CDR3 sequence reads: CASLGAGDEQYF. CDR3 DNA sequence: TGTGCCAGCTTGGGGGCAGGGGACGAGCAGTACTTC.

This chain connects TRBV6-1 to TRBJ2-7, with D unresolved. V lost 3 bases and J lost 5, with 11 bases in between. CDR1 MNHNS and CDR2 SASEGT come from the germline V gene. The CDR3 contains 13 residues. This CDR3 reads CASSDGEFDEQYF. CDR3 nucleotide sequence: TGTGCCAGCAGTGATGGGGAATTCGACGAGCAGTACTTC.

The CDR3 region is CASSWGIEKLFF. As DNA, the CDR3 is TGTGCCAGCAGTTGGGGGATTGAAAAACTGTTTTTT. The chain has TRBV12-3 or TRBV12-4 and TRBJ1-4; TRBD1 might be the D (5 bases). Trimming stripped 4 bases from V and 7 bases from J, with 7 bases between. CDR3 length: 12 residues.

This clone has a single count. V is TRBV18 and J is TRBJ2-7; the match to TRBD1 covers 9 bases. The CDR3 totals 15 residues. V was pared by 2 bases and J by 4 bases, with 6 bases of the junction left unmatched. Germline assignment: CDR1 KGHSH and CDR2 LQKENI. As DNA, the CDR3 is TGTGCCAGCTCACCAGCAGGACAGGGGAAGTACGAGCAGTACTTC. Translating gives CASSPAGQGKYEQYF.